The clone carrying this TCR beta chain came up a few times. Its antigen is currently unknown. The data are from a study of T cells in Graves' hyperthyroidism and ophthalmopathy. Germline V gene data show CDR1 as MDHEN and CDR2 as SYDVKM. The length of the CDR3 is 14 residues. Trimming cost V 6 bases and J 7 bases, with 17 bases left between them. Regions amplified from RNA transcripts were the TCR beta CDR3 regions. Researchers ran a first-round RT-PCR on the TCR CDR3 using the HTBI primer set. Each CDR3 protein is one row after TCRdb ran MiXCR on the multiplex PCR reads. The sample shows roughly 600,000 distinct CDR3 sequences, roughly 14% of them seen only once. Uncontrolled infection, other autoimmune disease, pregnancy or lactation barred patients from enrollment. Study observations and caveats: Blood also contained most expanded thyroid clonotypes above 0.001. A 13 V-J signature model discriminated ophthalmopathy versus stable hyperthyroidism.

The V and J genes are TRBV28 and TRBJ2-3, with unresolved D. This receptor was identified in a woman in her 50s with Graves' ophthalmopathy. The specimen was blood. The CDR3 coding sequence is TGTGCCAGCAGCCACTCCCTGACTCGGAATACGCAGTATTTT. This translates into CASSHSLTRNTQYF.